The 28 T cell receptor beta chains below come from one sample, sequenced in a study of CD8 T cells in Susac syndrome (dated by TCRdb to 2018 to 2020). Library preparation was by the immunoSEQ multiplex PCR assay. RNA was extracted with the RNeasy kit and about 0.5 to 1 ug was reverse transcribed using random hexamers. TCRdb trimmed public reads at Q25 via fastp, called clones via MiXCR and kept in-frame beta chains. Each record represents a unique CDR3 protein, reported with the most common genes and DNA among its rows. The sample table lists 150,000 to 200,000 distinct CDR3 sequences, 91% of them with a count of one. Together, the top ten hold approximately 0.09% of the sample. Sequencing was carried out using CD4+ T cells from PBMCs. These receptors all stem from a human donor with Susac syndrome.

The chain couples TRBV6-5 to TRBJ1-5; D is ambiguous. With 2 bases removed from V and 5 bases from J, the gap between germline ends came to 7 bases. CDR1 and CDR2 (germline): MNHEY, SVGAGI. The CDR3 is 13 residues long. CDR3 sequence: CASSYKVDQPQHF. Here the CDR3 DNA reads TGTGCCAGCAGTTACAAGGTGGATCAGCCCCAGCATTTT.

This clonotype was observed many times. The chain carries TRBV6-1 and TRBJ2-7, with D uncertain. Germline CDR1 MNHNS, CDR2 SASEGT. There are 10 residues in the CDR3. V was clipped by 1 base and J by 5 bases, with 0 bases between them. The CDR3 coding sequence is TGTGCCAGCAGTGAAGACGAGCAGTACTTC. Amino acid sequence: CASSEDEQYF.

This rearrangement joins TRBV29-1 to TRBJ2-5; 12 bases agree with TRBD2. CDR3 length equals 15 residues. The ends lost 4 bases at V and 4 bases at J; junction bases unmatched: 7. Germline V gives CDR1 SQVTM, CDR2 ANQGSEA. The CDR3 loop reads CSVVPSGGAGETQYF. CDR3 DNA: TGCAGCGTTGTGCCTAGCGGGGGGGCAGGAGAGACCCAGTACTTC.

The CDR3 coding sequence is TGTGCCACCAGCACCGGGACTCTCAAGGAGACCCAGTACTTC. This translates into CATSTGTLKETQYF. This chain connects TRBV15 to TRBJ2-5; TRBD2 is a possible D gene (6 bases). Germline-derived CDR1 and CDR2 are LNHNV and YYDKDF (reference sequence). This CDR3 is 14 amino acids long. V was shortened by 4 bases and J by 5 bases, with 14 bases between the two germline ends.

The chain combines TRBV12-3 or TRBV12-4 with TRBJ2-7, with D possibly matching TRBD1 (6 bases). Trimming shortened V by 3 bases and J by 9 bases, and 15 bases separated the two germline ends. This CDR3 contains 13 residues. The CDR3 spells CASSFIGRGSQYF. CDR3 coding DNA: TGTGCCAGCAGTTTTATAGGCAGGGGATCGCAGTACTTC.

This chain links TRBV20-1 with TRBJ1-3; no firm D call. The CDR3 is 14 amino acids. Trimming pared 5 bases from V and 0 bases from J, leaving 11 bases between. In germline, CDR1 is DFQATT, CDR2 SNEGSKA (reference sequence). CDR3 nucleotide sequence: TGCAGTGCTGTCGACCCTTTCTCTGGAAACACCATATATTTT. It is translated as CSAVDPFSGNTIYF.

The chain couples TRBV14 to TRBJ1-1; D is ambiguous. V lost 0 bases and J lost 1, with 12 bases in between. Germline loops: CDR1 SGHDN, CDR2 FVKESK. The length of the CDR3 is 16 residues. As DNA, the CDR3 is TGTGCCAGCAGCCAAGATCCCAGGAAACCGAACACTGAAGCTTTCTTT. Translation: CASSQDPRKPNTEAFF.

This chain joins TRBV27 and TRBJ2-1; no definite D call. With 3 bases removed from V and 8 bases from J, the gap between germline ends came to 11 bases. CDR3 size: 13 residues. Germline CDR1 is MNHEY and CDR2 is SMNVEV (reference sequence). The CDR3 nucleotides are TGTGCCAGCAGTTTGGCTAGTAGCTATGAGCAGTTCTTC. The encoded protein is CASSLASSYEQFF.

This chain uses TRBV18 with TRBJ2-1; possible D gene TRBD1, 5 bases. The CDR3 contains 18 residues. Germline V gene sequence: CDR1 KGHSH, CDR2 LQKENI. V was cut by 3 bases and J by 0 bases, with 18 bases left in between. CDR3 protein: CASSPFRWGTSSYNEQFF. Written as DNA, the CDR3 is TGTGCCAGCTCACCCTTCCGATGGGGCACGAGCTCCTACAATGAGCAGTTCTTC. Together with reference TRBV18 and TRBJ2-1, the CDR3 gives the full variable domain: NAGVMQNPRHLVRRRGQEARLRCSPMKGHSHVYWYRQLPEEGLKFMVYLQKENIIDESGMPKERFSAEFPKEGPSILRIQQVVRGDSAAYFCASSPFRWGTSSYNEQFFGPGTRLTVL.

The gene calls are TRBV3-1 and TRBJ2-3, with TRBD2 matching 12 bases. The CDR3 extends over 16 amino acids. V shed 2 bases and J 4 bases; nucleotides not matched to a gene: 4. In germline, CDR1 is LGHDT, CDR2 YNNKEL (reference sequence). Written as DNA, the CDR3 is TGTGCCAGCAGCCAATATCTAGCGGGAGGGTCAGATACGCAGTATTTT. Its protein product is CASSQYLAGGSDTQYF.

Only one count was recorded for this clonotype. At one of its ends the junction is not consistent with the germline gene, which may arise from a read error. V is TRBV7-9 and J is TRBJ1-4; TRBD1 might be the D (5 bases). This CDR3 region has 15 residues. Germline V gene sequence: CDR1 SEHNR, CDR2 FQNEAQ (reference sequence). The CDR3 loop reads CATSRGGENNEKLFF. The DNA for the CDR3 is TGTGCCACCAGCCGGGGGGGAGAGAATAATGAAAAACTGTTTTTT.

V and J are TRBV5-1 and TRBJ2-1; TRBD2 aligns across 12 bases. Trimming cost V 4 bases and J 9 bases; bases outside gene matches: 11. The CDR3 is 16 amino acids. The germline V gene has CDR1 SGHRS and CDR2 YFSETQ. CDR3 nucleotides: TGCGCCAGCAGCCCCGGGACTAGCGGGTTCCTCAGTGAGCAGTTCTTC. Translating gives CASSPGTSGFLSEQFF.

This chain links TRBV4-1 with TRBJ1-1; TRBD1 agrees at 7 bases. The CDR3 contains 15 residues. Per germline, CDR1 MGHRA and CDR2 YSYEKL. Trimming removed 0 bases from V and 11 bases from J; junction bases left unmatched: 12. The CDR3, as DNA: TGCGCCAGCAGCCAAGACGGGCAGGGGGGGGTTAAGGCTTTCTTT. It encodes CASSQDGQGGVKAFF.

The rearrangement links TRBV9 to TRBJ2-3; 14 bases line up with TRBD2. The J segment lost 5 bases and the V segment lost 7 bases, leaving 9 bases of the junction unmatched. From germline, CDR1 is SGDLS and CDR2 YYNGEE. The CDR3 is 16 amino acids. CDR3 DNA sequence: TGTGCCAGCGGACTAGGACTAGCGGGGGGTGGAGATACGCAGTATTTT. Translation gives CASGLGLAGGGDTQYF.

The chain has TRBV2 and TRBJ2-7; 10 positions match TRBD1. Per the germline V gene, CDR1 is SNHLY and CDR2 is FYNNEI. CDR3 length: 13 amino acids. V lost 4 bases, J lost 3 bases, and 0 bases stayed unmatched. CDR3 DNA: TGTGCCAGCAGTGGGACAGGGGGCTACGAGCAGTACTTC. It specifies CASSGTGGYEQYF.

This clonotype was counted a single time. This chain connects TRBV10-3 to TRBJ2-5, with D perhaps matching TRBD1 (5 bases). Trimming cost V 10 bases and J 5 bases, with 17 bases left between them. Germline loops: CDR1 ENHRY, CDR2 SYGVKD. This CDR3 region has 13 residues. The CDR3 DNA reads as TGTGCCACCCAAGGGGTTCTCAGGGAGACCCAGTACTTC. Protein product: CATQGVLRETQYF.

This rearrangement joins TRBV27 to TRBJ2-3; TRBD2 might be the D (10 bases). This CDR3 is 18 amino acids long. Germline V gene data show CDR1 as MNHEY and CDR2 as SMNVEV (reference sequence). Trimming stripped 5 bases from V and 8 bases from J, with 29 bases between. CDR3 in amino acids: CASSIMGQGVAGGGTQYF. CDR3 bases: TGTGCCAGCAGTATAATGGGACAGGGAGTAGCGGGGGGAGGTACGCAGTATTTT.

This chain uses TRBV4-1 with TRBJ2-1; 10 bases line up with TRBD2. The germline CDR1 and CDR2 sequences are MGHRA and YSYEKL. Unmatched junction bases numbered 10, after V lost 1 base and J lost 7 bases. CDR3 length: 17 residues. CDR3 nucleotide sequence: TGCGCCAGCAGCCAAGCCGCGACTAGCGGGTCGGCTAATGAGCAGTTCTTC. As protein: CASSQAATSGSANEQFF.

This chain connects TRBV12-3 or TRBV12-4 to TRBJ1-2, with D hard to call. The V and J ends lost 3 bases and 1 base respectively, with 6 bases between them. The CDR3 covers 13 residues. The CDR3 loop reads CASSFQVNYGYTF. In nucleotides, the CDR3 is TGTGCCAGCAGTTTTCAAGTTAACTATGGCTACACCTTC.

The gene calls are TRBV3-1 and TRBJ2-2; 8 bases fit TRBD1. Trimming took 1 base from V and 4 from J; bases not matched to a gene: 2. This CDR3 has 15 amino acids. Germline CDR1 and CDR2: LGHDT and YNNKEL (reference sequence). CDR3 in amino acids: CASSQGQGSTGELFF. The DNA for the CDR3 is TGTGCCAGCAGCCAAGGACAGGGGTCCACCGGGGAGCTGTTTTTT.

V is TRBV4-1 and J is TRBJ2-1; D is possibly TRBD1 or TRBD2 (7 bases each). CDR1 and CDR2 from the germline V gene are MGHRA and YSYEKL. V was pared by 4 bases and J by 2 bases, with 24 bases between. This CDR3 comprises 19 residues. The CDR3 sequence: CASSRERDREGGTYNEQFF. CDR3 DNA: TGCGCCAGCAGCCGTGAACGTGACAGGGAGGGGGGAACCTACAATGAGCAGTTCTTC.

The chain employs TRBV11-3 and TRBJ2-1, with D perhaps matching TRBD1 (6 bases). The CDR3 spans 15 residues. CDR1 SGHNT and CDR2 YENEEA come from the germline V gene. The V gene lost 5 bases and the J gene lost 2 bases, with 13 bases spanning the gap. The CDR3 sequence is CASSTSGHTYNEQFF. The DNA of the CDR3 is TGTGCCAGCAGCACTTCGGGACACACCTACAATGAGCAGTTCTTC.

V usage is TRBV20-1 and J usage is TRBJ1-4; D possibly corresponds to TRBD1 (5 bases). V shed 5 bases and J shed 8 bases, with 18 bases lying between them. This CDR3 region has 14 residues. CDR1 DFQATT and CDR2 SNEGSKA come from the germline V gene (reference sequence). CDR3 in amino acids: CSAPGLGGTEKLFF. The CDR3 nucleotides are TGCAGTGCTCCAGGACTGGGAGGGACGGAAAAACTGTTTTTT.

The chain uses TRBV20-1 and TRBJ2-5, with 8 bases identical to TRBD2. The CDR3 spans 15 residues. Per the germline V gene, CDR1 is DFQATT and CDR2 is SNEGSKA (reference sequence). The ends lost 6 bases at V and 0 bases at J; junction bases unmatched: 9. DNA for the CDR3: TGCAGTGCGGAAACTAGCGGTAATTACCAAGAGACCCAGTACTTC. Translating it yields CSAETSGNYQETQYF.

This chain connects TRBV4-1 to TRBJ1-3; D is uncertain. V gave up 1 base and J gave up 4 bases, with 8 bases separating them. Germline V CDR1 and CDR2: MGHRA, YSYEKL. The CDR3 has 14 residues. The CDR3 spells CASSQVSSGNTIYF. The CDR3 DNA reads TGCGCCAGCAGCCAAGTATCGTCGGGAAACACCATATATTTT.

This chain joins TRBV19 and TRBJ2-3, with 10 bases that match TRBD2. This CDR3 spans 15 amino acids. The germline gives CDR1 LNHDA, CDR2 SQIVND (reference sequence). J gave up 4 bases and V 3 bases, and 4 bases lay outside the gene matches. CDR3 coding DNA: TGTGCCAGTAGTATTTTAGCGGGAGGCGCAGATACGCAGTATTTT. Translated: CASSILAGGADTQYF. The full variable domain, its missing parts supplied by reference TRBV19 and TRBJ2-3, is DGGITQSPKYLFRKEGQNVTLSCEQNLNHDAMYWYRQDPGQGLRLIYYSQIVNDFQKGDIAEGYSVSREKKESFPLTVTSAQKNPTAFYLCASSILAGGADTQYFGPGTRLTVL.

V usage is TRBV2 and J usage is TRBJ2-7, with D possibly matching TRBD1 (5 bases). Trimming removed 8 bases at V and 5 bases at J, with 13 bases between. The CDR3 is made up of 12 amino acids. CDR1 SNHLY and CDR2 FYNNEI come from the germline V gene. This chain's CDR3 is CASGYQGHEQYF. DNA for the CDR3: TGTGCCAGCGGCTACCAGGGCCACGAGCAGTACTTC.

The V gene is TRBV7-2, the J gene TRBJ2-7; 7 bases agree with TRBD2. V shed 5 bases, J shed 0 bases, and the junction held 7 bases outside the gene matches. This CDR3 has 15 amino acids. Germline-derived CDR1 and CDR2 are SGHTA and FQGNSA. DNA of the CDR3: TGTGCCAGCAGCCCGGGGGGTTACCGCTCCTACGAGCAGTACTTC. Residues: CASSPGGYRSYEQYF.